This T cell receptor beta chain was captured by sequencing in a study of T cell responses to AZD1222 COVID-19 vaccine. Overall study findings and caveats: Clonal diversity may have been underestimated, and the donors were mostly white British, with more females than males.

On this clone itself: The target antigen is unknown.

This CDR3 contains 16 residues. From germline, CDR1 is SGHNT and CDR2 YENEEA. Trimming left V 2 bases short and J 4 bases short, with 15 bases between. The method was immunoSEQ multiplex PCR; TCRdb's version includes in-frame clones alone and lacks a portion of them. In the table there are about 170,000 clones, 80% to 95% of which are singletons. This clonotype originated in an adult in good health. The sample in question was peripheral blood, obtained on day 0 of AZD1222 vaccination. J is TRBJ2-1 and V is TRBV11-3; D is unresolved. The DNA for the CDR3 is TGTGCCAGCAGCTTAAGTTCCGGCAGCATTTACAATGAGCAGTTCTTC. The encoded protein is CASSLSSGSIYNEQFF.